This T cell receptor beta chain emerged from a study of identical twins. Template switching added a universal primer binding site, and final cDNA carried unique molecular identifiers. TCRdb used MiXCR to reprocess the 5' RACE reads, holding one entry per CDR3 protein. The sample includes about 240,000 distinct CDR3 sequences, 8% to 11% of them seen just once. Healthy Caucasians were all of the donors. Study-level points and caveats: Insertions ran lower in abundant cord blood beta clonotypes, though not in memory repertoires. Researchers reported weaker excess twin sharing in beta out-of-frame sequences.

Losses at the gene ends were 2 bases for V and 4 bases for J; bases not matched to a gene: 4. The germline CDR1 and CDR2 sequences are SGHVS and FQNEAQ. There are 14 residues in the CDR3. Regarding this clonotype: The antigen remains undetermined.

This TCR was recovered from a man over 45 in good health. This chain links TRBV7-8 with TRBJ2-7, with 8 bases matching TRBD2. The sequenced sample consisted of memory T cells sorted from blood. The CDR3 region has the DNA TGTGCCAGCAGCTTACTCTTAGCGGGATACGAGCAGTACTTC. Amino acid sequence: CASSLLLAGYEQYF.